This T cell receptor beta chain is drawn from a study of early T cells in non-severe SARS-CoV-2 infection. One entry per CDR3 protein results from TCRdb running MiXCR on the 5' RACE reads. Of tens of thousands of distinct CDR3 sequences listed, less than 15% are singletons. V gave up 4 bases and J gave up 0 bases; unmatched junction bases: 12. CDR3 length: 17 residues. Looked up from germline, CDR1 is DFQATT and CDR2 is SNEGSKA (reference sequence). The chain employs TRBV20-1 and TRBJ2-3, with 8 nucleotides matching TRBD1. This clonotype originated in an adult who was a healthcare worker with PCR-confirmed SARS-CoV-2 infection or an uninfected control (not recorded which). Sequenced input: whole blood. In nucleotides, the CDR3 is TGCAGTGCTACGTCTTTTGGGACAGGCCAAAGCACAGATACGCAGTATTTT. Translation gives CSATSFGTGQSTDTQYF.